The 21 T cell receptor beta chains below all came from one sample that was sequenced in a study of CD8+CD57+ T cells in acquired aplastic anemia. In patients chosen for sequencing, flow cytometry had shown CD8+CD57+ cell expansion. Genomic DNA constituted the template upon which TCR beta VDJ and CDR3 profiling was performed. TCRdb passed the reads through MiXCR, listing each CDR3 protein once. The repertoire holds 150,000 to 200,000 distinct CDR3 sequences, around 47% seen once, with around 9.7% in the top ten. The sequenced sample was sorted CD4+, CD8+, or CD8+CD57+ T cells (not recorded which) from PBMCs. The receptors here all came from a human donor with aplastic anemia.

The rearrangement links TRBV7-9 to TRBJ2-1; possibly TRBD1 for D (6 bases). CDR1 and CDR2 (germline): SEHNR, FQNEAQ (reference sequence). The V gene lost 3 bases and the J gene lost 5 bases, with 17 bases spanning the gap. The CDR3 is 16 residues long. As DNA, the CDR3 is TGTGCCAGCAGCTTCCAAAACGGACAGCCCCACAATGAGCAGTTCTTC. It yields the protein CASSFQNGQPHNEQFF.

This clonotype has a count of ten or more. The rearrangement links TRBV20-1 to TRBJ2-5; TRBD2 agrees at 8 bases. The CDR3 is 21 amino acids. Germline V gives CDR1 DFQATT, CDR2 SNEGSKA (reference sequence). The V and J ends lost 6 bases and 3 bases, in that order; junction bases with no gene match: 30. This CDR3 is CSAAGQGAASGSIRAEETQYF. The CDR3 nucleotides are TGCAGTGCCGCAGGGCAGGGTGCGGCTAGCGGGTCCATCAGGGCCGAAGAGACCCAGTACTTC.

This clonotype was observed at least ten times. The chain carries TRBV6-5 and TRBJ2-6, with D possibly TRBD1 on 6 matching bases. The CDR3 extends over 16 amino acids. Germline lookup yields CDR1 MNHEY and CDR2 SVGAGI. Trimming removed 4 bases at V and 2 bases at J, with 12 bases between. This CDR3 reads CASSWLGGPGANVLTF. The CDR3 DNA is TGTGCCAGCAGTTGGCTTGGGGGCCCTGGGGCCAACGTCCTGACTTTC.

This clonotype has only a few counts. The V and J genes are TRBV2 and TRBJ1-6; no reliable D call. V was trimmed by 8 bases and J by 7 bases, leaving 12 bases between them. The CDR3 contains 13 residues. Germline CDR1 reads SNHLY; CDR2 reads FYNNEI. The DNA of the CDR3 is TGTGCCAGCCGGGAGTACGGGAATTCACCCCTCCACTTT. Protein product: CASREYGNSPLHF. The full variable domain, its missing parts supplied by reference TRBV2 and TRBJ1-6, is EPEVTQTPSHQVTQMGQEVILRCVPISNHLYFYWYRQILGQKVEFLVSFYNNEISEKSEIFDDQFSVERPDGSNFTLKIRSTKLEDSAMYFCASREYGNSPLHFGNGTRLTVT.

A note on this clonotype: A much larger clone differs from this one at a single base, so this may be a read error. The V gene is TRBV6-6, the J gene TRBJ2-5; 8 bases agree with TRBD1. The trim removed 6 bases at V and 3 bases at J, leaving 3 bases unmatched. The CDR3 is made up of 13 amino acids. Germline lookup yields CDR1 MNHNY and CDR2 SVGAGI (reference sequence). CDR3 bases: TGTGCCAGCAGCGGACAGGGTGAAGAGACCCAGTACTTC. This encodes CASSGQGEETQYF.

This clonotype was counted between two and nine times. The rearrangement joins TRBV6-2 or TRBV6-3 to TRBJ1-4, with TRBD1 identical over 9 bases. Trimming cost V 6 bases and J 8 bases; bases outside gene matches: 13. Per the germline V gene, CDR1 is MNHEY and CDR2 is SVGEGT. The CDR3 has 16 residues. CDR3 amino acids: CASSYGPGQGGEKLFF. CDR3 DNA sequence: TGTGCCAGCAGCTACGGACCGGGACAGGGTGGCGAAAAACTGTTTTTT.

This clonotype was picked up a small number of times. The V and J genes are TRBV11-2 and TRBJ2-3, with a weak D call TRBD1 (5 bases). This CDR3 has 15 amino acids. V lost 1 base and J 3 bases, leaving 11 bases between the germline ends. Germline V gene data show CDR1 as SGHAT and CDR2 as FQNNGV. The chain's CDR3 is CASSLVGQGTDTQYF. Written as DNA, the CDR3 is TGTGCCAGCAGCTTAGTTGGCCAGGGTACAGATACGCAGTATTTT.

Of note for this clonotype: This likely comes from a read error, as the CDR3 has no conserved phenylalanine or tryptophan at its end. The rearrangement uses TRBV10-3 and TRBJ2-5, with unresolved D. Germline CDR1 and CDR2: ENHRY and SYGVKD. CDR3 size: 15 residues. The CDR3 loop reads CASSYSFRVQEAQYV. CDR3 bases: TGTGCCAGCAGTTACTCCTTTCGGGTCCAAGAGGCCCAGTACGTC.

The V and J genes are TRBV2 and TRBJ2-7, with D uncertain. The V end lost 3 bases, the J end lost 2 bases, and 17 bases lay between the germline ends. This CDR3 comprises 16 residues. Germline lookup yields CDR1 SNHLY and CDR2 FYNNEI. Here the CDR3 DNA reads TGTGCCAGCAGTGATGCCCCCAAGGTATCCACCTACGAGCAGTACTTC. Its translation: CASSDAPKVSTYEQYF.

This clonotype was counted at least ten times. The gene calls are TRBV7-2 and TRBJ1-2; D call uncertain. The CDR3 runs 14 residues. V was shortened by 7 bases and J by 5 bases, with 17 bases between the two germline ends. From germline, CDR1 is SGHTA and CDR2 FQGNSA. CDR3 region: CASTESRLRYGYTF. The CDR3, as DNA: TGTGCCAGCACGGAGTCGCGACTTCGGTATGGCTACACCTTC. The full variable domain, with the rest looked up from reference TRBV7-2 and TRBJ1-2, is GAGVSQSPSNKVTEKGKDVELRCDPISGHTALYWYRQSLGQGLEFLIYFQGNSAPDKSGLPSDRFSAERTGGSVSTLTIQRTQQEDSAVYLCASTESRLRYGYTFGSGTRLTVV.

The rearrangement uses TRBV7-9 and TRBJ2-7; 7 positions agree with TRBD1. CDR3 size: 14 residues. Germline values: CDR1 SEHNR, CDR2 FQNEAQ (reference sequence). V shed 3 bases and J 5 bases; nucleotides not matched to a gene: 7. The CDR3 nucleotides are TGTGCCAGCAGCTTCGGCGACAGGGCCGACGAGCAGTACTTC. Translated, it gives CASSFGDRADEQYF.

V is TRBV7-9 and J is TRBJ1-1; no clear D. V lost 5 bases and J lost 10, with 11 bases in between. CDR1 SEHNR and CDR2 FQNEAQ come from the germline V gene (reference sequence). The CDR3 totals 11 residues. CDR3 sequence (DNA): TGTGCCAGCAGCCCTAGCGGAGGAGCTTTCTTT. Protein sequence: CASSPSGGAFF.

The sample holds one count of this clonotype. CDR3 nucleotide sequence: TGTGCCACCAGCAGAGTTAACGGGAGTAACAATGAGCAGTTCTTC. The encoded protein is CATSRVNGSNNEQFF. This chain uses TRBV15 with TRBJ2-1; perhaps TRBD2 as D (6 bases). V lost 1 base, J lost 5 bases, and 12 bases lay in between. Germline CDR1 is LNHNV and CDR2 is YYDKDF (reference sequence). CDR3 size: 15 residues. The variable domain in full, with the rest retrieved from reference TRBV15 and TRBJ2-1, is DAMVIQNPRYQVTQFGKPVTLSCSQTLNHNVMYWYQQKSSQAPKLLFHYYDKDFNNEADTPDNFQSRRPNTSFCFLDIRSPGLGDTAMYLCATSRVNGSNNEQFFGPGTRLTVL.

As to this clonotype: A read error may be the cause here, since a much bigger clone is one base away. The chain links TRBV6-1 to TRBJ1-6; D not certain. Germline CDR1 MNHNS, CDR2 SASEGT. CDR3 length equals 16 residues. CDR3 nucleotide sequence: TGTGCCAGCAGTCTTTCCCTGAGCTCCTATAGTTCACCCCTCCACTTT. Translated, it gives CASSLSLSSYSSPLHF.

This clonotype was seen only once. V gene TRBV7-2 combines with J gene TRBJ1-4; D is unclear. V was pared by 1 base and J by 0 bases, with 6 bases between. The V gene's germline CDR1 is SGHTA and CDR2 FQGNSA. This CDR3 has 15 residues. CDR3 nucleotide sequence: TGTGCCAGCAGCTTAGGAGGGTCAACTAATGAAAAACTGTTTTTT. Translation: CASSLGGSTNEKLFF. Looking up the rest from reference TRBV7-2 and TRBJ1-4 gives the full variable domain: GAGVSQSPSNKVTEKGKDVELRCDPISGHTALYWYRQSLGQGLEFLIYFQGNSAPDKSGLPSDRFSAERTGGSVSTLTIQRTQQEDSAVYLCASSLGGSTNEKLFFGSGTQLSVL.

The chain joins TRBV24-1 to TRBJ1-6; 8 nucleotides match TRBD1. The V gene end was trimmed by 11 bases and the J gene end by 5 bases; junction bases not matched to a gene: 16. The CDR3 sequence is 17 residues long. The germline V gene has CDR1 KGHDR and CDR2 SFDVKD. CDR3 nucleotides: TGTGCCAGCAGGTGGACAGGGACCCATTTGGATAATTCACCCCTCCACTTT. This codes for CASRWTGTHLDNSPLHF.

The sample holds a few counts of this clonotype. The rearrangement links TRBV2 to TRBJ2-1; 14 bases map to TRBD2. This CDR3 has 15 residues. With V trimmed by 5 bases and J by 8 bases, 5 bases remained unmatched. CDR1 is SNHLY and CDR2 is FYNNEI in the germline V gene. Here the CDR3 reads CASSPTSGGAYEQFF. The CDR3, as DNA: TGTGCCAGCAGTCCGACTAGCGGGGGGGCCTATGAGCAGTTCTTC.

The V call is TRBV7-3, the J call TRBJ1-6; D gene uncertain. V lost 2 bases and J lost 10, with 12 bases in between. CDR1 SGHTA and CDR2 FQGTGA come from the germline V gene. CDR3 length equals 14 residues. CDR3 bases: TGTGCCAGCAGCTTAGTTGGGTCGGGGTCACCCCTCCACTTT. This translates into CASSLVGSGSPLHF.

This clonotype has a single count. This chain uses TRBV25-1 with TRBJ1-2; TRBD1 matches 11 bases. The germline gives CDR1 MGHDK, CDR2 SYGVNS. V gave up 3 bases and J gave up 4 bases; unmatched junction bases: 4. The CDR3 spans 15 residues. Written as DNA, the CDR3 is TGTGCCAGCAGTGAGGGGACAGGGGGGGCCTATGGCTACACCTTC. Its protein product is CASSEGTGGAYGYTF.

V gene TRBV2 combines with J gene TRBJ2-3, with D hard to call. Trimming took 6 bases from V and 0 from J, leaving 7 bases between them. Germline CDR1 and CDR2: SNHLY and FYNNEI. The CDR3 extends over 13 amino acids. The CDR3 sequence: CASSGPSTDTQYF. CDR3 in DNA: TGTGCCAGCAGCGGCCCTAGCACAGATACGCAGTATTTT.

This clonotype showed up many times. The chain combines TRBV19 with TRBJ2-1; 10 nucleotides match TRBD2. Germline loops: CDR1 LNHDA, CDR2 SQIVND (reference sequence). The CDR3 loop spans 15 amino acids. The junction had 8 bases not matched to a gene; V was cut back by 5 bases and J by 7 bases. CDR3 bases: TGTGCCAGTAGTCCCGGGACTAGCGCTGGGAATGAGCAGTTCTTC. Amino acids: CASSPGTSAGNEQFF.